The 27 T cell receptor beta chains in this list originate from one sample, sequenced in a study of blood T cells in healthy people across ages. A second PCR, run for about 6 to 12 cycles, used a sample-barcoded 5' primer plus a J-beta primer mix. TCRdb reanalysed the 5' RACE reads using MiXCR and keeps one entry per CDR3 protein. In the table there are roughly 790,000 distinct CDR3 sequences, approximately 43% of which are singletons. Sequencing was done on a sample of blood. The origin of the receptors is a woman aged 60-70 years in good health.

Only a few counts were recorded for this clonotype. This sequence joins TRBV15 and TRBJ2-7; D perhaps matches TRBD2 (5 bases). This CDR3 is built from 14 residues. V dropped 0 bases and J dropped 1 base, with 7 bases sitting between them. Germline V gene data show CDR1 as LNHNV and CDR2 as YYDKDF (reference sequence). The CDR3 nucleotides read TGTGCCACCAGCAGAGATCGCGGGTCCTACGAGCAGTACTTC. This encodes CATSRDRGSYEQYF.

The J gene is TRBJ1-2, the V gene TRBV19; D is perhaps TRBD1 (6 bases). Germline V lookup: CDR1 LNHDA, CDR2 SQIVND (reference sequence). V gave up 3 bases and J gave up 4 bases, with 12 bases separating them. The CDR3 covers 14 residues. The CDR3 spells CASSMEDRTYGYTF. CDR3 DNA: TGTGCCAGTAGTATGGAGGACAGAACCTATGGCTACACCTTC.

On this clonotype itself: Relative to the germline gene, one junction end is altered; a read error may explain this. V and J are TRBV5-1 and TRBJ2-5; 7 nucleotides align to TRBD1. CDR3 length: 13 residues. In germline, CDR1 is SGHRS, CDR2 YFSETQ. CDR3 loop: CASRLGTEETQYF. The DNA for the CDR3 is TGCGCCAGCCGCTTGGGGACAGAAGAGACCCAGTACTTC.

This sequence joins TRBV9 and TRBJ2-7, with 9 bases that match TRBD1. The CDR3 sequence is 14 residues long. V dropped 2 bases and J dropped 3; count of bases not matched to a gene: 3. In germline, CDR1 is SGDLS, CDR2 YYNGEE. This CDR3 reads CASSVRDRVYEQYF. The CDR3 DNA is TGTGCCAGCAGCGTCCGGGACAGGGTCTACGAGCAGTACTTC.

The chain uses TRBV20-1 and TRBJ2-5; TRBD2 is a possible D gene (7 bases). Germline lookup yields CDR1 DFQATT and CDR2 SNEGSKA (reference sequence). The CDR3 loop spans 14 amino acids. Trimming pared 3 bases from V and 3 bases from J, leaving 14 bases between. CDR3 in amino acids: CSARSRGAKETQYF. CDR3 DNA: TGCAGTGCTAGGAGCCGGGGGGCCAAAGAGACCCAGTACTTC.

This clonotype was detected a few times. The chain uses TRBV3-1 and TRBJ2-7; 9 nucleotides align to TRBD2. The CDR3 length is 15 residues. CDR1 and CDR2 (germline): LGHDT, YNNKEL (reference sequence). V shed 1 base, J shed 4 bases, and the junction held 5 bases outside the gene matches. CDR3 nucleotides: TGTGCCAGCAGCCAAGGGGATAGCGGGAGTTACGAGCAGTACTTC. As protein: CASSQGDSGSYEQYF.

This clonotype was seen more than once but under ten times. This chain links TRBV10-3 with TRBJ1-4; D is ambiguous. The CDR3 consists of 12 residues. The V and J ends lost 0 bases and 11 bases respectively, with 7 bases between them. Germline assignment: CDR1 ENHRY and CDR2 SYGVKD. As DNA, the CDR3 is TGTGCCATCAGTGAGTCGGACGGGAAACTGTTTTTT. Residues: CAISESDGKLFF.

This clonotype was seen ten or more times. The J gene is TRBJ2-6, the V gene TRBV7-2; D is unresolved. V lost 4 bases and J 12 bases, leaving 7 bases between the germline ends. Germline assignment: CDR1 SGHTA and CDR2 FQGNSA. This CDR3 has 11 residues. The CDR3 protein is CASSSYSVLTF. CDR3 sequence (DNA): TGTGCCAGCAGCTCATACAGCGTCCTGACTTTC.

Regarding this clonotype: A much larger clonotype is one base distant, so this may be a read error. CDR3 protein: CASSAEGVYNEQYF. The CDR3 DNA reads TGTGCCAGCAGCGCAGAAGGGGTCTACAATGAGCAGTACTTC. The chain couples TRBV9 to TRBJ2-5, with a weak D call TRBD1 (5 bases). Germline V CDR1 and CDR2: SGDLS, YYNGEE. CDR3 size: 14 residues. With 3 bases removed from V and 11 bases from J, the gap between germline ends came to 20 bases.

Details on this clonotype: One base away lies a much larger clone, so this may be a sequencing read error. This sequence joins TRBV29-1 and TRBJ2-3; D not certain. This CDR3 is built from 13 residues. The germline V gene has CDR1 SQVTM and CDR2 ANQGSEA. The germline V and J ends were trimmed by 7 bases and 0 bases, with 11 bases remaining between them. CDR3 bases: TGCAGCGCTGATCACGGTAGCACAGATACGCAGTATTTT. Its translation is CSADHGSTDTQYF.

V usage is TRBV4-3 and J usage is TRBJ2-3, with 9 nucleotides matching TRBD2. The germline CDR1 and CDR2 sequences are LGHNA and YSLEER. J lost 3 bases, V lost 2 bases, and 6 bases had no gene match. This CDR3 region has 16 residues. The CDR3: CASSQTQTSGTDTQYF. As DNA, the CDR3 is TGCGCCAGCAGCCAAACACAGACTAGCGGAACAGATACGCAGTATTTT.

The V gene is TRBV4-1, the J gene TRBJ2-1, with D possibly being TRBD1 (6 bases). The CDR3 totals 15 residues. V gave up 4 bases and J gave up 3 bases, with 13 bases separating them. CDR1 MGHRA and CDR2 YSYEKL come from the germline V gene. The CDR3 spells CASSLLDSRYNEQFF. CDR3 nucleotide sequence: TGCGCCAGCAGCCTGTTGGACAGCCGCTACAATGAGCAGTTCTTC.

At least ten counts were recorded for this clonotype. The V call is TRBV14, the J call TRBJ2-7, with 8 bases matching TRBD2. V shed 2 bases, J shed 3 bases, and the junction held 3 bases outside the gene matches. Germline CDR1 reads SGHDN; CDR2 reads FVKESK. There are 14 residues in the CDR3. CDR3 amino acids: CASSQTGTSYEQYF. The CDR3 nucleotides are TGTGCCAGCAGCCAAACAGGGACTAGCTACGAGCAGTACTTC.

This clonotype was seen only a few times. This chain links TRBV7-2 with TRBJ2-1; 15 nucleotides align to TRBD2. Germline CDR1 is SGHTA and CDR2 is FQGNSA. This CDR3 is 19 amino acids long. V gave up 2 bases and J gave up 4 bases; unmatched junction bases: 9. CDR3 DNA: TGTGCCAGCAGCTTATCGGGACTAGCGGGAGGACAAATTTACAATGAGCAGTTCTTC. It yields the protein CASSLSGLAGGQIYNEQFF. The entire variable domain, with the rest obtained from reference TRBV7-2 and TRBJ2-1, is as follows: GAGVSQSPSNKVTEKGKDVELRCDPISGHTALYWYRQSLGQGLEFLIYFQGNSAPDKSGLPSDRFSAERTGGSVSTLTIQRTQQEDSAVYLCASSLSGLAGGQIYNEQFFGPGTRLTVL.

Details on this clonotype: A much more abundant neighbour one base away suggests this may be a read error. The CDR3 DNA follows: TGCAGTGCTAGAGATTCCCTAGCGGGAGCCTGTGAGCAGTTCTTC. It translates to CSARDSLAGACEQFF. This chain connects TRBV20-1 to TRBJ2-1, with TRBD2 matching 10 bases. CDR3 size: 15 residues. The germline V gene encodes CDR1 DFQATT and CDR2 SNEGSKA (reference sequence). J lost 9 bases, V lost 0 bases, and 8 bases had no gene match.

The gene calls are TRBV28 and TRBJ2-7, with D tentatively TRBD1 (5 bases). The CDR3 totals 14 residues. CDR1 is MDHEN, CDR2 SYDVKM, per germline. V dropped 3 bases and J dropped 2 bases, with 11 bases sitting between them. The CDR3 loop reads CASSLTVFPYEQYF. The CDR3 DNA is TGTGCCAGCAGTTTGACAGTCTTTCCCTACGAGCAGTACTTC.

Points on this clonotype: A much more abundant neighbour one base away suggests this may be a read error. The chain employs TRBV7-2 and TRBJ2-5; maybe TRBD1 (6 bases). Germline V gives CDR1 SGHTA, CDR2 FQGNSA. The V end was cut by 5 bases, the J end by 11 bases, with 24 bases between. This CDR3 region has 15 residues. This CDR3 reads CASSAQGGEWNEQYF. Here the CDR3 DNA reads TGTGCCAGCAGCGCCCAAGGGGGAGAATGGAATGAGCAGTACTTC.

This sequence joins TRBV7-9 and TRBJ2-5; possible D gene TRBD1, 6 bases. Germline-derived CDR1 and CDR2 are SEHNR and FQNEAQ (reference sequence). Trimming left V 5 bases short and J 5 bases short, with 18 bases between. This CDR3 comprises 15 residues. CDR3 nucleotide sequence: TGTGCCAGCAGCCCCGCACAAGACAGGCACGAGACCCAGTACTTC. Translated: CASSPAQDRHETQYF. Full variable domain (outside the CDR3, taken from reference TRBV7-9 and TRBJ2-5): DTGVSQNPRHKITKRGQNVTFRCDPISEHNRLYWYRQTLGQGPEFLTYFQNEAQLEKSRLLSDRFSAERPKGSFSTLEIQRTEQGDSAMYLCASSPAQDRHETQYFGPGTRLLVL.

This chain joins TRBV28 and TRBJ1-2, with D perhaps TRBD1 (6 bases). Trimming removed 5 bases from V and 3 bases from J, with 13 bases in between. The CDR3 runs to 14 residues. From germline, CDR1 is MDHEN and CDR2 SYDVKM. CDR3 in amino acids: CASSPPGHHYGYTF. The CDR3 nucleotides are TGTGCCAGCAGTCCGCCGGGACACCACTATGGCTACACCTTC.

The CDR3 coding sequence is TGTGCCAGCACAAGGAGGGGGCTCCAAGAGACCCAGTACTTC. Protein product: CASTRRGLQETQYF. This sequence joins TRBV12-3 or TRBV12-4 and TRBJ2-5; D may be TRBD1 (7 bases). This CDR3 has 14 residues. V shed 7 bases and J shed 1 base, with 13 bases lying between them.

CDR3 DNA sequence: TGTGCCAGCAGCTTACAAGGACAGGGGGCCTACGAGCAGTACTTC. Amino acids: CASSLQGQGAYEQYF. The gene calls are TRBV7-2 and TRBJ2-7; 10 bases are a match to TRBD1. The CDR3 contains 15 residues. CDR1 SGHTA and CDR2 FQGNSA come from the germline V gene. The ends lost 2 bases at V and 2 bases at J; junction bases unmatched: 3. The full variable domain, its missing parts supplied by reference TRBV7-2 and TRBJ2-7, is GAGVSQSPSNKVTEKGKDVELRCDPISGHTALYWYRQSLGQGLEFLIYFQGNSAPDKSGLPSDRFSAERTGGSVSTLTIQRTQQEDSAVYLCASSLQGQGAYEQYFGPGTRLTVT.

There are a few counts of this clonotype. This chain uses TRBV6-1 with TRBJ2-1; tentative D call: TRBD2 (5 bases). CDR1 and CDR2 from the germline V gene are MNHNS and SASEGT. V was shortened by 4 bases and J by 6 bases, with 7 bases between the two germline ends. The CDR3 loop spans 12 amino acids. CDR3 residues: CASSVRVNEQFF. CDR3 nucleotides: TGTGCCAGCAGTGTGAGGGTCAATGAGCAGTTCTTC.

Notes on this clonotype: The junction departs from the called germline gene at one end, perhaps through a read error. This chain joins TRBV20-1 and TRBJ2-1; D possibly corresponds to TRBD1 (5 bases). Germline CDR1 reads DFQATT; CDR2 reads SNEGSKA (reference sequence). The CDR3 is 12 residues long. The CDR3: CIASRQGGEQFF. As DNA, the CDR3 is TGCATTGCTAGTAGGCAGGGTGGTGAGCAGTTCTTC.

The chain employs TRBV27 and TRBJ2-2; D gene unclear. V lost 2 bases to trimming and J lost 7 bases, with 14 bases between them. This CDR3 is 15 amino acids long. From germline, CDR1 is MNHEY and CDR2 SMNVEV (reference sequence). The CDR3 here is CASSLRMALGGELFF. For the CDR3, the DNA is TGTGCCAGCAGTTTAAGGATGGCTTTAGGCGGGGAGCTGTTTTTT.

The rearrangement links TRBV28 to TRBJ2-5, with TRBD2 identical over 10 bases. The CDR3 is made up of 15 amino acids. Unmatched junction bases numbered 10, after V lost 8 bases and J lost 4 bases. Germline CDR1 and CDR2: MDHEN and SYDVKM. For the CDR3, the DNA is TGTGCCAGCCACTCACCAGCGGGAGGGCGAGAGACCCAGTACTTC. It translates to CASHSPAGGRETQYF.

This clonotype was counted a few times. The rearrangement links TRBV6-6 to TRBJ1-6, with no clear D. The CDR3 loop spans 14 amino acids. V gave up 0 bases and J gave up 2 bases, with 2 bases separating them. The germline CDR1 and CDR2 sequences are MNHNY and SVGAGI (reference sequence). The CDR3 DNA follows: TGTGCCAGCAGTTACTCTCCCTATAATTCACCCCTCCACTTT. Its translation: CASSYSPYNSPLHF.

The gene calls are TRBV28 and TRBJ2-7; 9 bases align to TRBD2. CDR3 length: 13 amino acids. V trimming: 6 bases; J trimming: 6 bases; junction bases outside the gene matches: 6. Germline loops: CDR1 MDHEN, CDR2 SYDVKM. CDR3 protein: CASRLSGSSEQYF. Here the CDR3 DNA reads TGTGCCAGCAGGCTTAGCGGGAGCTCCGAGCAGTACTTC.